The 7 T cell receptor beta chains presented below share a single source sample, sequenced in a study of sequential checkpoint blockade in melanoma. Specified treatment: randomized to nivolumab then ipilimumab (arm A) or the reverse (arm B). Here immunoSEQ multiplex PCR was the method, and the copy in TCRdb shows in-frame clones only, minus some. The data show roughly 17,000 clones, roughly 71% seen once. Source: CD8+ T cells sorted from blood (inferred from file names), taken from a patient given nivolumab and ipilimumab in sequence. The receptor source for this set is a human donor with melanoma.

The rearrangement joins TRBV14 to TRBJ1-2; D ambiguous. Germline V gene sequence: CDR1 SGHDN, CDR2 FVKESK. V was clipped by 1 base and J by 0 bases, with 9 bases between them. The CDR3 extends over 15 amino acids. CDR3 in DNA: TGTGCCAGCAGCCAAGTAGGGAGGCCTAACTATGGCTACACCTTC. Its protein product is CASSQVGRPNYGYTF.

This clone appeared a few times. The V call is TRBV29-1, the J call TRBJ1-2, with D uncertain. Germline values: CDR1 SQVTM, CDR2 ANQGSEA. Trimming stripped 7 bases from V and 1 base from J, with 13 bases between. The CDR3 length is 13 residues. DNA for the CDR3: TGCAGCGCCGCGCGGCCGGATAACTATGGCTACACCTTC. It codes for CSAARPDNYGYTF.

This clone is a singleton in its sample. This chain links TRBV2 with TRBJ1-1; D is uncertain. V shed 7 bases and J shed 0 bases, with 21 bases lying between them. Germline V CDR1 and CDR2: SNHLY, FYNNEI. The length of the CDR3 is 17 residues. The CDR3 spells CASTVGEAVLMNTEAFF. The CDR3 DNA is TGTGCCAGCACCGTAGGTGAGGCAGTGCTTATGAACACTGAAGCTTTCTTT. The whole variable domain, remainder taken from reference TRBV2 and TRBJ1-1, is EPEVTQTPSHQVTQMGQEVILRCVPISNHLYFYWYRQILGQKVEFLVSFYNNEISEKSEIFDDQFSVERPDGSNFTLKIRSTKLEDSAMYFCASTVGEAVLMNTEAFFGQGTRLTVV.

The V and J genes are TRBV6-6 and TRBJ2-3, with 8 bases aligning to TRBD2. CDR3 size: 12 residues. CDR1 and CDR2 (germline): MNHNY, SVGAGI (reference sequence). With V trimmed by 10 bases and J by 9 bases, 9 bases remained unmatched. The CDR3 region is CATELSGATQYF. In DNA form, the CDR3 reads TGTGCCACCGAGCTTAGCGGGGCAACGCAGTATTTT.

V and J are TRBV5-1 and TRBJ1-1, with 10 positions matching TRBD1. The J segment lost 0 bases and the V segment lost 4 bases, leaving 3 bases of the junction unmatched. The germline gives CDR1 SGHRS, CDR2 YFSETQ. The CDR3 is 15 residues long. The CDR3, as DNA: TGCGCCAGCAGCCCAGGACAGGGGGTGAACACTGAAGCTTTCTTT. Translating gives CASSPGQGVNTEAFF.

This clone was observed a handful of times. The chain uses TRBV4-3 and TRBJ2-7; a weak D match, TRBD1 (6 bases). Trimming left V 1 base short and J 0 bases short, with 13 bases between. Germline values: CDR1 LGHNA, CDR2 YSLEER. The CDR3 covers 16 residues. The CDR3 nucleotides read TGCGCCAGCAGCCAAGGAATAACAGGGAGCTCCTACGAGCAGTACTTC. It translates to CASSQGITGSSYEQYF.

This chain connects TRBV30 to TRBJ1-1; D might be TRBD1 (6 bases). CDR1 is GTSNPN and CDR2 is SVGIG in the germline V gene (reference sequence). The ends were cut back, 2 bases at V and 4 bases at J, with 11 bases in the middle. CDR3 size: 13 residues. The CDR3 loop is CAWSQRGGTEAFF. The CDR3 region has the DNA TGTGCCTGGAGTCAAAGGGGGGGCACTGAAGCTTTCTTT.